This paragraph reports one T cell receptor (beta chain). The antigen is unknown. Possible read error: a much larger clone is one base away. The data originate from a study of blood T cells in healthy people across ages. The CDR3 length is 15 residues. CDR1 SQVTM and CDR2 ANQGSEA come from the germline V gene. Together with a sample-barcoded 5' primer, a J-beta primer mix was included in a second PCR lasting about 7 to 12 cycles. Each CDR3 protein gets one entry after TCRdb re-called the 5' RACE reads with MiXCR. This table has about 1.6 million distinct CDR3 sequences, about 31% appearing once. Study-level results: Naive CD4+ cell counts and diversity both ran higher in long-lived than in aged donors. Naive and antigen-experienced cells were not separated, limiting conclusive comparison. Roughly linear declines in TCR beta diversity per million T cells occurred with age. In the absence of known donor CMV status, changes in expanded clonotypes were possibly confounded.

The gene calls are TRBV29-1 and TRBJ2-1; D is uncertain. Input material: blood. This clonotype was sampled from a woman aged 25 to 45 in good health. The CDR3 spells CSVKDGGGAWNEQFF. The CDR3 DNA reads as TGCAGCGTTAAAGATGGCGGCGGCGCTTGGAATGAGCAGTTCTTC.